These T cell receptor beta chains were read from a single sample in a study of blood T cell repertoires in COVID-19. Data came from immunoSEQ multiplex PCR; TCRdb stores just in-frame clones and leaves some out. The sample holds 70,000 or so clones, 60% to 75% seen once. The specimen was peripheral blood. These receptors were obtained from a woman in her 70s with acute or convalescent COVID-19. Each CDR3 is given with its conserved first and last residue. D genes are given only for firm matches. Only some rows state a clone size, as once, few, many or a class for expanded clones.

CDR3 length,V gene,D gene,J gene,clone size,CDR3 DNA,CDR3 protein
15,TRBV5-4,TRBD1,TRBJ1-4,NA,TGTGCCAGCAGCTCCGGGGGACAGTCCGATGAAAAACTGTTTTTT,CASSSGGQSDEKLFF
16,TRBV9,TRBD2,TRBJ2-1,NA,TGTGCCAGCAGCGTAGAAATTCAAGCCGGGGGGAATGAGCAGTTCTTC,CASSVEIQAGGNEQFF
16,TRBV2,NA,TRBJ1-3,few,TGTGCCAGCAGTGATGCACAGGGTTACTCTGGAAACACCATATATTTT,CASSDAQGYSGNTIYF
13,TRBV7-9,TRBD1,TRBJ1-2,NA,TGTGCCAGCAGCGAACAGGGGGCCTCTGGCTACACCTTC,CASSEQGASGYTF
14,TRBV7-9,TRBD1,TRBJ1-1,few,TGTGCCAGCAGCTTATCAGGGGGCAGAACTGAAGCTTTCTTT,CASSLSGGRTEAFF
14,TRBV6-5,NA,TRBJ1-5,few,TGTGCCAGCAGACAACAGGGCCCGAATCAGCCCCAGCATTTT,CASRQQGPNQPQHF
16,TRBV24-1,TRBD1,TRBJ1-5,NA,TGTGCCACCAGTGATTCAGTACAGGGGGCAAGGCAGCCCCAGCATTTT,CATSDSVQGARQPQHF
12,TRBV6-1,NA,TRBJ1-6,once,TGTGCCAGCAGTGGGCCCAATTCACCCCTCCACTTT,CASSGPNSPLHF
12,TRBV30,NA,TRBJ1-5,NA,TGTGCCTGGAGCCAGGGAGGTCAGCCCCAGCATTTT,CAWSQGGQPQHF
14,TRBV19,NA,TRBJ2-5,once,TGTGCCAGTAGTATCGGGCAGGGCCGAGAGACCCAGTACTTC,CASSIGQGRETQYF
14,TRBV6-5,NA,TRBJ1-2,few,TGTGCCAGCAGTTTTCAACAGGGAAACTATGGCTACACCTTC,CASSFQQGNYGYTF